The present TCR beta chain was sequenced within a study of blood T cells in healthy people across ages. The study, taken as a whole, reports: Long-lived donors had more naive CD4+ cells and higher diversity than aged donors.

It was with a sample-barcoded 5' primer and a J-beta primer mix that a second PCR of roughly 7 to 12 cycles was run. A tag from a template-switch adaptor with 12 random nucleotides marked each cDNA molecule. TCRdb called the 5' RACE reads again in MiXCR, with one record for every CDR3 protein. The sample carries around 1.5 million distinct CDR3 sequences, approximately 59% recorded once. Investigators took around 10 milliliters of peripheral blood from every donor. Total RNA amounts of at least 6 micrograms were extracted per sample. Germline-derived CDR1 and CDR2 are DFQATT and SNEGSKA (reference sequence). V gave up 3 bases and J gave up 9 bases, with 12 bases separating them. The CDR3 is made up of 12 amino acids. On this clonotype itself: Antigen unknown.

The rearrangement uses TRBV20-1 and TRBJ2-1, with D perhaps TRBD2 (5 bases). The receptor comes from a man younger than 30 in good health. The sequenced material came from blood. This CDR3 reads CSASKASPEQFF. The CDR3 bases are TGCAGTGCTAGTAAGGCTAGCCCTGAGCAGTTCTTC.